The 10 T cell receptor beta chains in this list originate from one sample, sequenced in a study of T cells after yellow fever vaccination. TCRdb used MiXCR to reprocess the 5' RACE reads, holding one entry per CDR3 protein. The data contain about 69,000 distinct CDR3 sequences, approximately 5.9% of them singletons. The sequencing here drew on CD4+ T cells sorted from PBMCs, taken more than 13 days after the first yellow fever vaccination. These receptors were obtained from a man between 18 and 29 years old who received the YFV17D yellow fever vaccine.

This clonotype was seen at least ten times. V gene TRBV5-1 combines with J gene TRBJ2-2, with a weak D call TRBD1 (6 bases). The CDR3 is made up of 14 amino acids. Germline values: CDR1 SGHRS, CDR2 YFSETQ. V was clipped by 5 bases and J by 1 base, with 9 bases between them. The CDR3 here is CASRPTGNTGELFF. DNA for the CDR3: TGCGCCAGCAGGCCGACAGGGAACACCGGGGAGCTGTTTTTT.

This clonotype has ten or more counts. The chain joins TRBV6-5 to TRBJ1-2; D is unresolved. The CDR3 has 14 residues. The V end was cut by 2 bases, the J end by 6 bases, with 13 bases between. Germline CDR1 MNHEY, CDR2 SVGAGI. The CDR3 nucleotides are TGTGCCAGCAGTTACGTTCAGGCCCTAGATGGCTACACCTTC. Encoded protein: CASSYVQALDGYTF.

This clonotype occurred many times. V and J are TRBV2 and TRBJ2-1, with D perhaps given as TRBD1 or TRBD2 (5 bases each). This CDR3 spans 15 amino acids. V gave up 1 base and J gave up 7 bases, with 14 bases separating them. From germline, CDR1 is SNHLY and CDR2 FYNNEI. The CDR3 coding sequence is TGTGCCAGCAGTGAAGGGGCAGGGCGCGGGAATGAGCAGTTCTTC. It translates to CASSEGAGRGNEQFF.

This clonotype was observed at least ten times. DNA for the CDR3: TGTGCCAGCAGTTACGGCCAAGATAGCACAGATACGCAGTATTTT. Its protein is CASSYGQDSTDTQYF. The V call is TRBV6-2 or TRBV6-3, the J call TRBJ2-3; no reliable D call. V dropped 2 bases and J dropped 0 bases, with 9 bases sitting between them. Germline loops: CDR1 MNHEY, CDR2 SVGEGT. This CDR3 is built from 15 residues.

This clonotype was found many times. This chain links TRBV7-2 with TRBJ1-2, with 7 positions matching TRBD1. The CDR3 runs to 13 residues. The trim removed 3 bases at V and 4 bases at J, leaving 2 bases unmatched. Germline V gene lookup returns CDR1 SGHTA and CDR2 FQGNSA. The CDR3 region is CASSLTGSYGYTF. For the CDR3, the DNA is TGTGCCAGCAGCTTGACAGGGAGCTATGGCTACACCTTC.

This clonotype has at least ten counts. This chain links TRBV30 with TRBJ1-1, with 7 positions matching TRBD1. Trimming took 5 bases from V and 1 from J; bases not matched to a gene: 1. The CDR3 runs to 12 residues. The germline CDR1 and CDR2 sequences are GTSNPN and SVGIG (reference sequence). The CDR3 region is CAWDRENTEAFF. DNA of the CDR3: TGTGCCTGGGACAGGGAGAACACTGAAGCTTTCTTT. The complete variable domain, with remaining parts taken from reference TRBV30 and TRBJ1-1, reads SQTIHQWPATLVQPVGSPLSLECTVEGTSNPNLYWYRQAAGRGLQLLFYSVGIGQISSEVPQNLSASRPQDRQFILSSKKLLLSDSGFYLCAWDRENTEAFFGQGTRLTVV.

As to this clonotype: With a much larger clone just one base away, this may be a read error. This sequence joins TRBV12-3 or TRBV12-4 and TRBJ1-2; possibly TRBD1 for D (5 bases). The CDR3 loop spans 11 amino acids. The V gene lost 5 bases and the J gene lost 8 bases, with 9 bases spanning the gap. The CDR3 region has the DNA TGTGCCAGCAGTATAAGGGGAGGCTACACCTTC. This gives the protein CASSIRGGYTF.

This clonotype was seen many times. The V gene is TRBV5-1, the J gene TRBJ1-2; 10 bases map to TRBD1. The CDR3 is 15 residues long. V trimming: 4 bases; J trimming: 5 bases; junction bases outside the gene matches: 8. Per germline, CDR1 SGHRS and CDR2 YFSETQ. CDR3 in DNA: TGCGCCAGCAGCCCTGAGGGACAGGGGACTTATGGCTACACCTTC. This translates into CASSPEGQGTYGYTF.

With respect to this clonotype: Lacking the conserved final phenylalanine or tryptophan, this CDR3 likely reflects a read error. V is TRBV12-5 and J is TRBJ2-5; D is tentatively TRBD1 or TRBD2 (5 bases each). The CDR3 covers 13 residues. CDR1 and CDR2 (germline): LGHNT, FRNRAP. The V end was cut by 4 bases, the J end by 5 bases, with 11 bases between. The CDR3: CASGSSGGETQYL. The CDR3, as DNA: TGTGCTAGTGGTTCCTCTGGGGGTGAGACCCAGTACTTA.

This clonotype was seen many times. DNA of the CDR3: TGCGCCAGCAGCCCGGGACAGAATCAGCCCCAGCATTTT. This encodes CASSPGQNQPQHF. The V gene is TRBV5-1, the J gene TRBJ1-5, with 7 bases fitting TRBD1. CDR3 length: 13 amino acids. Per the germline V gene, CDR1 is SGHRS and CDR2 is YFSETQ. V shed 4 bases and J 4 bases; nucleotides not matched to a gene: 2.